Sequencing of this TCR beta chain was carried out in a study of T cell responses to AZD1222 COVID-19 vaccine. Overall study findings and caveats: After the peak T cell response, and only then, were repertoires sampled. Spike-specific TCR breadth and depth grew following two AZD1222 doses. At study baseline, merely five or six AZD1222 recipients were seropositive. Clonal diversity was possibly underestimated, and white British individuals and females predominated among donors.

The germline gives CDR1 SGHTA, CDR2 FQGNSA. There are 15 residues in the CDR3. J was trimmed by 3 bases and V by 5 bases; bases with no gene match: 7. The data were produced by immunoSEQ multiplex PCR, yet TCRdb's version contains in-frame clones alone and is incomplete. The table lists roughly 180,000 clones, over 80% of them singletons. This clone occurred once. Its antigen remains unidentified. The J gene is TRBJ1-3, the V gene TRBV7-2, with 7 bases fitting TRBD1. The source of this sequence is an adult in good health. The sequencing here drew on peripheral blood, taken on day 0 of AZD1222 vaccination. The CDR3 DNA reads as TGTGCCAGCAGCCTACAGGGGCTTGATGGAAACACCATATATTTT. Its protein product is CASSLQGLDGNTIYF.